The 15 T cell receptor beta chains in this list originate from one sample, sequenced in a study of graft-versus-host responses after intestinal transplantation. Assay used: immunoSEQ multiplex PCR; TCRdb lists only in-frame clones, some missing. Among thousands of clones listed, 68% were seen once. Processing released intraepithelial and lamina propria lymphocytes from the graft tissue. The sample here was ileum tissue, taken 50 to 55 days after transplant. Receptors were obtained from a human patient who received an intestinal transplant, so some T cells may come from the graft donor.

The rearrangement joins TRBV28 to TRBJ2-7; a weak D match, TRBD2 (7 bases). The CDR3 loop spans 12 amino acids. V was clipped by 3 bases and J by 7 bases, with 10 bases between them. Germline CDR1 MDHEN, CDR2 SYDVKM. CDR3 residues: CASSLGGREQYF. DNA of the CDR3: TGTGCCAGCAGTTTGGGGGGGCGGGAGCAGTACTTC.

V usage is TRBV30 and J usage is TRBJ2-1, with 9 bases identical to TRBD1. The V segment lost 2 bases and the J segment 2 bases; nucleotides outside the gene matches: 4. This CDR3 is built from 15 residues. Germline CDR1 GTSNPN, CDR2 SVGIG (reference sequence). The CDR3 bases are TGTGCCTGGAGTACGACAGGGGGTGCCTACAATGAGCAGTTCTTC. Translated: CAWSTTGGAYNEQFF.

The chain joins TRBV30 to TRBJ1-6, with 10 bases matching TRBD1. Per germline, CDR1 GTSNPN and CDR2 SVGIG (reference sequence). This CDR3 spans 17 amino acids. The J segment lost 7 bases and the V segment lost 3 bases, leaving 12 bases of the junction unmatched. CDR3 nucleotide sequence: TGTGCCTGGAGCCCGGACAGGGGGGTTCTCGGGAATTCACCCCTCCACTTT. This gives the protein CAWSPDRGVLGNSPLHF.

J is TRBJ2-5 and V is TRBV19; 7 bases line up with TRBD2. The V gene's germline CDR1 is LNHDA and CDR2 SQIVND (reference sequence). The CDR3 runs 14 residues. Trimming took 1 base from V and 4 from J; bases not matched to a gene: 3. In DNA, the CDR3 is TGTGCCAGTAGTATAGTAACGGGGGGAGAGACCCAGTACTTC. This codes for CASSIVTGGETQYF.

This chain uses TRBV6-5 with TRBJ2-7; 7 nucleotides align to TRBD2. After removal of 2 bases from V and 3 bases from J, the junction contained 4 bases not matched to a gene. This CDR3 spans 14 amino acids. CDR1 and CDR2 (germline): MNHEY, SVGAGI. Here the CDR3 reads CASSYAGGSYEQYF. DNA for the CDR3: TGTGCCAGCAGTTACGCAGGCGGGAGCTACGAGCAGTACTTC.

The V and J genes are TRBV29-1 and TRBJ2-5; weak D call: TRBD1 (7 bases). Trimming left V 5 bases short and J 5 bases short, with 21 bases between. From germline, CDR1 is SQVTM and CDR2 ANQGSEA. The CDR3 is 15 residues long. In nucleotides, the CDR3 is TGCAGCGTTCCCGCAAAAGGGGGCGCGGGGGAGACCCAGTACTTC. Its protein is CSVPAKGGAGETQYF. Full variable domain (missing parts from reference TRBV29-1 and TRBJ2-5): SAVISQKPSRDICQRGTSLTIQCQVDSQVTMMFWYRQQPGQSLTLIATANQGSEATYESGFVIDKFPISRPNLTFSTLTVSNMSPEDSSIYLCSVPAKGGAGETQYFGPGTRLLVL.

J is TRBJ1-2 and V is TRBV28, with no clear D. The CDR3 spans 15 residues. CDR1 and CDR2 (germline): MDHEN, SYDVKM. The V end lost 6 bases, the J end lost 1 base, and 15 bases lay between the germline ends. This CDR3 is CASRPLGTDNYGYTF. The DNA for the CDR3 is TGTGCCAGCAGGCCTCTCGGCACAGATAACTATGGCTACACCTTC.

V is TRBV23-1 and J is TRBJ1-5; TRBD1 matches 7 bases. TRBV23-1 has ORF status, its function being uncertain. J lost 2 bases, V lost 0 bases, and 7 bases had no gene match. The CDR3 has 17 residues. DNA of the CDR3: TGCGCCAGCAGTCAATCTGTCAGGGGGACCGGCAATCAGCCCCAGCATTTT. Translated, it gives CASSQSVRGTGNQPQHF.

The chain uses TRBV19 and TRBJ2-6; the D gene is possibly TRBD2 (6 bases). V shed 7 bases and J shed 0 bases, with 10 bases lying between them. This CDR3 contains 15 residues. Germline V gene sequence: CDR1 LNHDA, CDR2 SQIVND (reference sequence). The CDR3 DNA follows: TGTGCCAGTAACGAGGGACTCTCTGGGGCCAACGTCCTGACTTTC. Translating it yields CASNEGLSGANVLTF.

CDR3 amino acids: CASSDGTGSTDTQYF. The CDR3 coding sequence is TGTGCCAGCAGTGACGGGACAGGAAGCACAGATACGCAGTATTTT. The chain links TRBV6-4 to TRBJ2-3; TRBD1 matches at 8 bases. V dropped 2 bases and J dropped 0; count of bases not matched to a gene: 1. This CDR3 region has 15 residues. Germline assignment: CDR1 MRHNA and CDR2 SNTAGT.

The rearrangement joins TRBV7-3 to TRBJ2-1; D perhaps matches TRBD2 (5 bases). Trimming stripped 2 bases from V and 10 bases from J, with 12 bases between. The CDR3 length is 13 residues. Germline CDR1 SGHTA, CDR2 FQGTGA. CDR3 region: CASSLWIGEEQFF. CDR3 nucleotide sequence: TGTGCCAGCAGCTTATGGATTGGGGAGGAGCAGTTCTTC.

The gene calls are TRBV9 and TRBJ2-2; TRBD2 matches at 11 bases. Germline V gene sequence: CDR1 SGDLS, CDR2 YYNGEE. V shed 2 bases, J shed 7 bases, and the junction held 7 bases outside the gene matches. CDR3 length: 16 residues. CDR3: CASSVDTSGGFGELFF. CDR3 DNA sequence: TGTGCCAGCAGCGTGGATACTAGCGGGGGTTTCGGGGAGCTGTTTTTT.

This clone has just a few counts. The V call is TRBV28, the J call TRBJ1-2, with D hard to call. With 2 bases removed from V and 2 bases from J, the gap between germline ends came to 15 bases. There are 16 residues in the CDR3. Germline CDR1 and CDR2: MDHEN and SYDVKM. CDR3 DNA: TGTGCCAGCAGTTTACTATCTCCAGGCCGAAACTATGGCTACACCTTC. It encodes CASSLLSPGRNYGYTF.

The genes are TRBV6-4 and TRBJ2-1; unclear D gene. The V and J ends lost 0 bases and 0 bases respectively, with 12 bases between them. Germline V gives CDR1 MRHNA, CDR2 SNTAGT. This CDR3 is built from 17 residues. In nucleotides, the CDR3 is TGTGCCAGCAGTGACTCGAAGGCGGCTGGCTCCTACAATGAGCAGTTCTTC. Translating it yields CASSDSKAAGSYNEQFF.

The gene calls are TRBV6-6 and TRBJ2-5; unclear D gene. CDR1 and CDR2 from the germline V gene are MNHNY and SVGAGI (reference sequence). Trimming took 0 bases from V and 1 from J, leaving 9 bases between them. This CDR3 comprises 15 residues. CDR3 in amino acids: CASSYSSAAQETQYF. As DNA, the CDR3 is TGTGCCAGCAGTTACTCATCGGCGGCCCAAGAGACCCAGTACTTC.